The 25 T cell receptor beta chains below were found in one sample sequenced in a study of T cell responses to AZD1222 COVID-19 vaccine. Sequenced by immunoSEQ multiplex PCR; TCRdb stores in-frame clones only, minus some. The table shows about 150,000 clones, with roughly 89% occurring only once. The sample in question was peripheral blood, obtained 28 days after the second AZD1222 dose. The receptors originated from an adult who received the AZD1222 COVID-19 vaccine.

The CDR3 loop is CASSMIAVPRGELFF. CDR3 nucleotides: TGTGCCAGTAGTATGATAGCGGTCCCCCGAGGGGAGCTGTTTTTT. The chain uses TRBV19 and TRBJ2-2, with D tentatively TRBD2 (6 bases). Germline V lookup: CDR1 LNHDA, CDR2 SQIVND (reference sequence). V was clipped by 3 bases and J by 8 bases, with 16 bases between them. The CDR3 is 15 residues long.

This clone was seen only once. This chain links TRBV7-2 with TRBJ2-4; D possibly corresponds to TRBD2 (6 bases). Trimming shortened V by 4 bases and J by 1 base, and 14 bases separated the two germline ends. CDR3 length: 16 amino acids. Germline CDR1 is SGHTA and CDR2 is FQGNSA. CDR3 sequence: CASSYGQRGAKNIQYF. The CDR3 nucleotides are TGTGCCAGCAGCTACGGACAACGGGGGGCCAAAAACATTCAGTACTTC. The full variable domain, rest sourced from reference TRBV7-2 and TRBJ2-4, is GAGVSQSPSNKVTEKGKDVELRCDPISGHTALYWYRQSLGQGLEFLIYFQGNSAPDKSGLPSDRFSAERTGGSVSTLTIQRTQQEDSAVYLCASSYGQRGAKNIQYFGAGTRLSVL.

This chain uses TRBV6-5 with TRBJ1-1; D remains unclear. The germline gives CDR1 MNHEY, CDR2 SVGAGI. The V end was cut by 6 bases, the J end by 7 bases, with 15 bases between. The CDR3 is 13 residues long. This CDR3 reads CASRPYAVGEAFF. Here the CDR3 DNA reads TGTGCCAGCAGGCCCTACGCCGTCGGTGAAGCTTTCTTT.

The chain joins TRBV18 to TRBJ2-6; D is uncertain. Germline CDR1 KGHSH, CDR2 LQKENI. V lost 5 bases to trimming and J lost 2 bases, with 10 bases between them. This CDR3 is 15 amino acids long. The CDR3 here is CASSSPRTGANVLTF. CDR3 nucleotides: TGTGCCAGCTCATCCCCACGTACTGGGGCCAACGTCCTGACTTTC.

CDR3 sequence: CASSSIGRADTQYF. The CDR3 DNA is TGTGCCAGCAGCTCCATCGGGCGGGCAGATACGCAGTATTTT. J is TRBJ2-3 and V is TRBV5-4; maybe TRBD2 (5 bases). This CDR3 contains 14 residues. V lost 3 bases and J 4 bases, leaving 12 bases between the germline ends. Germline CDR1 reads SGHNT; CDR2 reads YYREEE (reference sequence). The full variable domain, its missing parts supplied by reference TRBV5-4 and TRBJ2-3, is ETGVTQSPTHLIKTRGQQVTLRCSSQSGHNTVSWYQQALGQGPQFIFQYYREEENGRGNFPPRFSGLQFPNYSSELNVNALELDDSALYLCASSSIGRADTQYFGPGTRLTVL.

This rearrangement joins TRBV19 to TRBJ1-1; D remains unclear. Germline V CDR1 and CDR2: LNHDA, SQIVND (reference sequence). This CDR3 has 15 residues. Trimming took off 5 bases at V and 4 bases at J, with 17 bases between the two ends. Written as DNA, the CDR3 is TGTGCCAGTAGTCTGACTTGGGCCCGTTTCACTGAAGCTTTCTTT. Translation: CASSLTWARFTEAFF.

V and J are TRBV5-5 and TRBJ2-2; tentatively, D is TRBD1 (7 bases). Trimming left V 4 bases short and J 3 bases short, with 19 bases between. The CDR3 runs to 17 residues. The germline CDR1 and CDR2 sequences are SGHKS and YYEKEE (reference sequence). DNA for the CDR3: TGTGCCAGCAGCCGAATGGGGGGCCAGGGGGACACCGGGGAGCTGTTTTTT. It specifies CASSRMGGQGDTGELFF.

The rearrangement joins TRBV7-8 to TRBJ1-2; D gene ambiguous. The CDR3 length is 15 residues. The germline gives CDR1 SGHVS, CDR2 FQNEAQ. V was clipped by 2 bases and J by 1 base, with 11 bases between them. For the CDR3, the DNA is TGTGCCAGCAGCTTATGGGAAAGTCTTAACTATGGCTACACCTTC. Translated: CASSLWESLNYGYTF.

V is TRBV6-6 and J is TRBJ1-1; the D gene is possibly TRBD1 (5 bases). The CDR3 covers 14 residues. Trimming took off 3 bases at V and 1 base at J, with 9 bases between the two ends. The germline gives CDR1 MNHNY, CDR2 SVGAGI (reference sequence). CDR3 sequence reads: CASSYITGNTEAFF. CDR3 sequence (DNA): TGTGCCAGCAGTTATATCACAGGGAACACTGAAGCTTTCTTT.

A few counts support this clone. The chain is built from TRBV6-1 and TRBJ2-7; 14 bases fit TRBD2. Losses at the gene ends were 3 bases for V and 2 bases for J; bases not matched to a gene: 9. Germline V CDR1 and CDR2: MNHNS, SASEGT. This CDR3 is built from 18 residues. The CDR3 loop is CASSEVSGLAGAPYEQYF. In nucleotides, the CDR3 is TGTGCCAGCAGTGAGGTCTCGGGACTAGCGGGGGCTCCCTACGAGCAGTACTTC.

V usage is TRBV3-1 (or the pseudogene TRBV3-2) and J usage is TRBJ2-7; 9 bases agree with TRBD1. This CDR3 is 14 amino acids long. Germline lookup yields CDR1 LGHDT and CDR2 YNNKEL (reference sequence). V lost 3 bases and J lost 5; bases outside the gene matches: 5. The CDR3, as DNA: TGTGCCAGCAGCCAGGGACAGGGTTTGGACGAGCAGTACTTC. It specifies CASSQGQGLDEQYF.

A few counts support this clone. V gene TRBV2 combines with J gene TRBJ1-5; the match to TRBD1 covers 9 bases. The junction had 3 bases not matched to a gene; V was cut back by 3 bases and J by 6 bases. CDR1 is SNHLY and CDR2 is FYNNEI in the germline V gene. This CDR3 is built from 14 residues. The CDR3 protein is CASSDQTGGQPQHF. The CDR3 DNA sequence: TGTGCCAGCAGTGATCAGACAGGGGGTCAGCCCCAGCATTTT. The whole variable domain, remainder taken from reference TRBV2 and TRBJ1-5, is EPEVTQTPSHQVTQMGQEVILRCVPISNHLYFYWYRQILGQKVEFLVSFYNNEISEKSEIFDDQFSVERPDGSNFTLKIRSTKLEDSAMYFCASSDQTGGQPQHFGDGTRLSIL.

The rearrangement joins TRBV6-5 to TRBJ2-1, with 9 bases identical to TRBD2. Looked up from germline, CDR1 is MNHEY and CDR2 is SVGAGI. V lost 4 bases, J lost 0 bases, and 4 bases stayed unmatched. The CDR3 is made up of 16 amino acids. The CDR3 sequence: CASSLGLASSYNEQFF. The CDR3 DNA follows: TGTGCCAGCAGTTTGGGACTAGCCAGCTCCTACAATGAGCAGTTCTTC.

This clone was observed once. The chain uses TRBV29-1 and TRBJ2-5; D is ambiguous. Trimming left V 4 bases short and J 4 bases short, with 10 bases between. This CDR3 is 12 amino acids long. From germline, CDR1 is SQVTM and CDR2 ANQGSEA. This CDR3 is CSVVEPRETQYF. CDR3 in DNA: TGCAGCGTTGTCGAGCCTAGAGAGACCCAGTACTTC.

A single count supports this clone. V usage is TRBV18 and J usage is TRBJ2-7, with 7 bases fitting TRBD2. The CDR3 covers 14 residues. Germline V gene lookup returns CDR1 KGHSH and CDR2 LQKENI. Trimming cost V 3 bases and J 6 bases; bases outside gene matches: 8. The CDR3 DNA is TGTGCCAGCTCACCGGGAGGGGCAATGGCCGAGCAGTACTTC. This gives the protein CASSPGGAMAEQYF.

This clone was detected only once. CDR3 residues: CASSPQSANYGYTF. The CDR3 DNA sequence: TGCGCCAGCAGCCCACAGAGTGCTAACTATGGCTACACCTTC. The chain carries TRBV5-1 and TRBJ1-2; no firm D call. The CDR3 runs 14 residues. Trimming cost V 4 bases and J 0 bases, with 10 bases left between them. CDR1 is SGHRS and CDR2 is YFSETQ in the germline V gene. Together with reference TRBV5-1 and TRBJ1-2, the CDR3 gives the full variable domain: KAGVTQTPRYLIKTRGQQVTLSCSPISGHRSVSWYQQTPGQGLQFLFEYFSETQRNKGNFPGRFSGRQFSNSRSEMNVSTLELGDSALYLCASSPQSANYGYTFGSGTRLTVV.

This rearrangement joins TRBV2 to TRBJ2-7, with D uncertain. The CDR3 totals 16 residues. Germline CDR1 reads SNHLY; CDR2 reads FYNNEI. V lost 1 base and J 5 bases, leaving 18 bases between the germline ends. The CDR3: CASSEVWVRITNEQYF. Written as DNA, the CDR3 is TGTGCCAGCAGTGAAGTTTGGGTGAGGATAACAAACGAGCAGTACTTC.

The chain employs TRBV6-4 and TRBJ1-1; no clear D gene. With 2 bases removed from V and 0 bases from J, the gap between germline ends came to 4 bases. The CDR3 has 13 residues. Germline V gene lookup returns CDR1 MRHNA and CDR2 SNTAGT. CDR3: CASSDHLNTEAFF. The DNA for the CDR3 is TGTGCCAGCAGTGACCACCTGAACACTGAAGCTTTCTTT.

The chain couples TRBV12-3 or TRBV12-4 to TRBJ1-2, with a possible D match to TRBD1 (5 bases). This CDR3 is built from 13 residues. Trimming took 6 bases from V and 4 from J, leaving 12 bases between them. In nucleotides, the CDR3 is TGTGCCAGCAGCCAGAGAGGGGCCTATGGCTACACCTTC. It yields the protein CASSQRGAYGYTF.

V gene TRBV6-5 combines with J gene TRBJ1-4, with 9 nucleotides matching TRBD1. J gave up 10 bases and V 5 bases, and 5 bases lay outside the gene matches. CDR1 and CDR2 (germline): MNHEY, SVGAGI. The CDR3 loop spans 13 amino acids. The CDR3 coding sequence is TGTGCCAGCAGTCCCCCGGGACAGGGAAAACTGTTTTTT. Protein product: CASSPPGQGKLFF.

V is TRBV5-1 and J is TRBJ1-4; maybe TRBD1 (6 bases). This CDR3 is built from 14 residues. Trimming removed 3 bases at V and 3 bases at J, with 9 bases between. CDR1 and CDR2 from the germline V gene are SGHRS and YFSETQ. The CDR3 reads CASSSGVPNEKLFF. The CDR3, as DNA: TGCGCCAGCAGCTCAGGGGTTCCTAATGAAAAACTGTTTTTT.

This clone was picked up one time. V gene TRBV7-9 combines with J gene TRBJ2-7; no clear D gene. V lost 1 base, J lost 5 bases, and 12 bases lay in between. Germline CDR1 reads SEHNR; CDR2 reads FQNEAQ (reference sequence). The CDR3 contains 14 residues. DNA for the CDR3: TGTGCCAGCAGCTTAGTGGGCAGCGTTAACGAGCAGTACTTC. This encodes CASSLVGSVNEQYF. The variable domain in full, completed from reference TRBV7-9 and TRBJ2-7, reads DTGVSQNPRHKITKRGQNVTFRCDPISEHNRLYWYRQTLGQGPEFLTYFQNEAQLEKSRLLSDRFSAERPKGSFSTLEIQRTEQGDSAMYLCASSLVGSVNEQYFGPGTRLTVT.

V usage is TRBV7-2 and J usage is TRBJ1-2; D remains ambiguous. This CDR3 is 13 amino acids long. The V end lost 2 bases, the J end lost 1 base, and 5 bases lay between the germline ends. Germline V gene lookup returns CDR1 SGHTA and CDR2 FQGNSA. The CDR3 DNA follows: TGTGCCAGCAGCTTAACAGATAACTATGGCTACACCTTC. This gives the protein CASSLTDNYGYTF. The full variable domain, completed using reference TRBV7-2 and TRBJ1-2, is GAGVSQSPSNKVTEKGKDVELRCDPISGHTALYWYRQSLGQGLEFLIYFQGNSAPDKSGLPSDRFSAERTGGSVSTLTIQRTQQEDSAVYLCASSLTDNYGYTFGSGTRLTVV.

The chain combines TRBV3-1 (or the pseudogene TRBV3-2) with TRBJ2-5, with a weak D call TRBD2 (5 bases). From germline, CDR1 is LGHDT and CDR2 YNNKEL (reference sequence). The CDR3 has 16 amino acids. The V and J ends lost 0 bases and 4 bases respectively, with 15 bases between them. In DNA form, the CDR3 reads TGTGCCAGCAGCCAAGATGGAGCGGCTAAGAGAGAGACCCAGTACTTC. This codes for CASSQDGAAKRETQYF.

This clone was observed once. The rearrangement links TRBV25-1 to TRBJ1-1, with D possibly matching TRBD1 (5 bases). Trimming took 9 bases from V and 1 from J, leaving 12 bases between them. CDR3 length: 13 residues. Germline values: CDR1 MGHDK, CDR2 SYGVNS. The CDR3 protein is CASGALRNTEAFF. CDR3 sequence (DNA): TGTGCCAGTGGGGCCCTCCGGAACACTGAAGCTTTCTTT.